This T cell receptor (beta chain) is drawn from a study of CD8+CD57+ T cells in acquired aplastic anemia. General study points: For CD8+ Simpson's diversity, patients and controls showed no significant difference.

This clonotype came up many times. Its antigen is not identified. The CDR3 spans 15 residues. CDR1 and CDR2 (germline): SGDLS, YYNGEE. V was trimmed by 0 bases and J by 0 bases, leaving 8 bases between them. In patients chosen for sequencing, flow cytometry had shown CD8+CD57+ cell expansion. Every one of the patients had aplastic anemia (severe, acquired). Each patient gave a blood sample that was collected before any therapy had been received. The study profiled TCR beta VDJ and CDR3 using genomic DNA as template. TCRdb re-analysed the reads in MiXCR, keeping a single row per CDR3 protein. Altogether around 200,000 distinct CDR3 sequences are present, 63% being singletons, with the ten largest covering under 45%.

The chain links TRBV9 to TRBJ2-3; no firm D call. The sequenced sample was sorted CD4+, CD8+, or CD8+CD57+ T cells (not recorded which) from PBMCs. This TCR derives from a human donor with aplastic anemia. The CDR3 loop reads CASSVGTASTDTQYF. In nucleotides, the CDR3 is TGTGCCAGCAGCGTAGGTACAGCTAGCACAGATACGCAGTATTTT.